Below, 26 T cell receptor beta chains from the same sample are listed, as sequenced in a study of beta chain features in type 1 diabetes. As every portion of the isolated RNA was reverse transcribed, the sequencing read expressed TCRB transcripts. Assay: immunoSEQ multiplex PCR; the TCRdb copy retains only in-frame clones and omits some. This table holds about 270,000 clones, 13% to 15% found once. The sequenced material came from naive CD4+ T cells from blood. The receptor set was obtained from a woman aged 40-49 years in good health.

This clone was observed a few times. This chain joins TRBV30 and TRBJ2-2; 9 bases are a match to TRBD1. The CDR3 has 16 residues. CDR1 GTSNPN and CDR2 SVGIG come from the germline V gene (reference sequence). V trimming: 3 bases; J trimming: 8 bases; junction bases outside the gene matches: 13. CDR3 coding DNA: TGTGCCTGGAGGGAGCCGTGGGACAGGGTGTCGGGGGAGCTGTTTTTT. This sequence encodes CAWREPWDRVSGELFF. Filled out from reference TRBV30 and TRBJ2-2, the complete variable domain reads SQTIHQWPATLVQPVGSPLSLECTVEGTSNPNLYWYRQAAGRGLQLLFYSVGIGQISSEVPQNLSASRPQDRQFILSSKKLLLSDSGFYLCAWREPWDRVSGELFFGEGSRLTVL.

Only a few counts were recorded for this clone. The CDR3 reads CASSVSSGNNEQFF. CDR3 sequence (DNA): TGTGCCAGCAGCGTTTCAAGCGGAAACAATGAGCAGTTCTTC. V and J are TRBV9 and TRBJ2-1; maybe TRBD2 (5 bases). Germline CDR1 SGDLS, CDR2 YYNGEE. There are 14 residues in the CDR3. Trimming took 2 bases from V and 5 from J, leaving 11 bases between them.

The chain links TRBV5-6 to TRBJ2-7; D is possibly TRBD1 (5 bases). Trimming stripped 4 bases from V and 3 bases from J, with 17 bases between. The CDR3 is made up of 15 amino acids. Looked up from germline, CDR1 is SGHDT and CDR2 is YYEEEE. This chain's CDR3 is CASSLTWAGIYEQYF. The DNA of the CDR3 is TGTGCCAGCAGCCTGACGTGGGCAGGGATCTACGAGCAGTACTTC.

This clone showed up just a few times. This sequence joins TRBV27 and TRBJ2-7; D possibly corresponds to TRBD1 (6 bases). CDR1 is MNHEY and CDR2 is SMNVEV in the germline V gene (reference sequence). With 3 bases removed from V and 5 bases from J, the gap between germline ends came to 14 bases. The CDR3 length is 14 residues. The CDR3 region is CASSFGQLVNEQYF. Written as DNA, the CDR3 is TGTGCCAGCAGTTTCGGACAGCTAGTAAACGAGCAGTACTTC.

This clone was counted once. The chain joins TRBV7-6 to TRBJ2-7; 8 bases fit TRBD1. Germline CDR1 SGHVS, CDR2 FNYEAQ. The CDR3 is made up of 16 amino acids. The ends lost 5 bases at V and 2 bases at J; junction bases unmatched: 11. CDR3 in amino acids: CASSRSPGTGTYEQYF. As DNA, the CDR3 is TGTGCCAGCAGCCGTAGCCCCGGGACAGGAACCTACGAGCAGTACTTC.

This clone has only a few counts. The chain couples TRBV19 to TRBJ2-7; D is possibly TRBD1 (6 bases). Trimming left V 4 bases short and J 1 base short, with 11 bases between. The CDR3 length is 14 residues. Germline assignment: CDR1 LNHDA and CDR2 SQIVND (reference sequence). The CDR3 is CASSTLTGSYEQYF. In DNA, the CDR3 is TGTGCCAGTAGTACCCTCACAGGGTCCTACGAGCAGTACTTC.

The genes are TRBV5-8 and TRBJ1-6; 9 nucleotides align to TRBD1. This CDR3 has 17 residues. Trimming took 4 bases from V and 2 from J; bases not matched to a gene: 7. CDR1 is SGHTS and CDR2 is YDEGEE in the germline V gene. CDR3 bases: TGTGCCAGCAGCCCCCGGACAGGGGAAACCTATAATTCACCCCTCCACTTT. This sequence encodes CASSPRTGETYNSPLHF.

Ten or more counts support this clone. The chain links TRBV9 to TRBJ1-5; TRBD1 might be the D (6 bases). This CDR3 comprises 15 residues. The V gene's germline CDR1 is SGDLS and CDR2 YYNGEE. Trimming stripped 3 bases from V and 3 bases from J, with 13 bases between. Written as DNA, the CDR3 is TGTGCCAGCAGCGGAGGGCAGGGGACCAATCAGCCCCAGCATTTT. It encodes CASSGGQGTNQPQHF.

This chain uses TRBV29-1 with TRBJ1-1; 7 nucleotides line up with TRBD1. Germline V gene data show CDR1 as SQVTM and CDR2 as ANQGSEA. The CDR3 loop spans 13 amino acids. V was clipped by 5 bases and J by 8 bases; unmatched bases: 11. CDR3 amino acids: CSVMIFEGAEAFF. The CDR3 region has the DNA TGCAGCGTTATGATCTTTGAGGGGGCGGAAGCTTTCTTT.

Many counts were recorded for this clone. The V and J genes are TRBV29-1 and TRBJ2-1, with no clear D. V lost 6 bases to trimming and J lost 4 bases, with 7 bases between them. The germline CDR1 and CDR2 sequences are SQVTM and ANQGSEA. CDR3 length: 11 amino acids. DNA for the CDR3: TGCAGCGTATCAGATTACAATGAGCAGTTCTTC. Protein product: CSVSDYNEQFF.

This clone was picked up a small number of times. The chain has TRBV28 and TRBJ1-2, with a possible D match to TRBD1 (5 bases). Germline CDR1 and CDR2: MDHEN and SYDVKM. There are 17 residues in the CDR3. V shed 5 bases and J shed 4 bases, with 23 bases lying between them. The CDR3 protein is CASSLGGGGRPFYGYTF. DNA for the CDR3: TGTGCCAGCAGTCTCGGCGGGGGAGGCCGCCCGTTCTATGGCTACACCTTC.

This clone has just a few counts. The rearrangement links TRBV5-1 to TRBJ1-1; maybe TRBD1 (5 bases). The CDR3 spans 13 residues. From germline, CDR1 is SGHRS and CDR2 YFSETQ. Trimming took 7 bases from V and 5 from J, leaving 15 bases between them. DNA for the CDR3: TGCGCCAGCTCCGCCGGGGGGAGGACTGAAGCTTTCTTT. Translating gives CASSAGGRTEAFF.

This clone has only a few counts. The chain recombines TRBV7-2 with TRBJ2-7, with a possible D match to TRBD1 (6 bases). This CDR3 has 15 amino acids. V lost 5 bases, J lost 1 base, and 15 bases lay in between. Germline V gene data show CDR1 as SGHTA and CDR2 as FQGNSA. The CDR3 reads CASSASGTLSYEQYF. The CDR3 region has the DNA TGTGCCAGCAGCGCCTCCGGGACACTGTCCTACGAGCAGTACTTC. Complete variable domain (other parts from reference TRBV7-2 and TRBJ2-7): GAGVSQSPSNKVTEKGKDVELRCDPISGHTALYWYRQSLGQGLEFLIYFQGNSAPDKSGLPSDRFSAERTGGSVSTLTIQRTQQEDSAVYLCASSASGTLSYEQYFGPGTRLTVT.

The chain has TRBV7-2 and TRBJ2-3, with 7 bases aligning to TRBD1. The germline V gene encodes CDR1 SGHTA and CDR2 FQGNSA. With V trimmed by 2 bases and J by 7 bases, 12 bases remained unmatched. The CDR3 loop spans 16 amino acids. CDR3 residues: CASSLTTGTISNTQYF. CDR3 DNA sequence: TGTGCCAGCAGCTTAACGACAGGGACCATTTCTAATACGCAGTATTTT.

The V and J genes are TRBV6-5 and TRBJ2-7; TRBD2 is a possible D gene (5 bases). CDR1 is MNHEY, CDR2 SVGAGI, per germline. V gave up 6 bases and J gave up 3 bases, with 9 bases separating them. The CDR3 totals 12 residues. CDR3 loop: CASRAGVYEQYF. CDR3 nucleotide sequence: TGTGCCAGCAGGGCCGGGGTCTACGAGCAGTACTTC.

The J gene is TRBJ1-2, the V gene TRBV21-1; the table's TRBD1 call for D was not verified on the DNA. TRBV21-1 is flagged as a pseudogene. The CDR3 has 16 amino acids. The chain's CDR3 is CASSTTYRQGDYGYTF. CDR3 nucleotides: TGTGCCAGCAGCACAACTTACCGACAGGGTGACTATGGCTACACCTTC.

This clone was counted between two and nine times. V and J are TRBV5-1 and TRBJ2-3; TRBD2 agrees at 9 bases. CDR3 length equals 15 residues. V gave up 0 bases and J gave up 4 bases; unmatched junction bases: 3. Germline V gives CDR1 SGHRS, CDR2 YFSETQ. CDR3 sequence reads: CASSLARGGADTQYF. CDR3 DNA sequence: TGCGCCAGCAGCTTGGCTCGCGGGGGGGCAGATACGCAGTATTTT.

The rearrangement joins TRBV18 to TRBJ2-7; tentatively, D is TRBD1 (7 bases). From germline, CDR1 is KGHSH and CDR2 LQKENI. The CDR3 contains 13 residues. V lost 4 bases, J lost 4 bases, and 11 bases lay in between. Here the CDR3 reads CASSRGTVYEQYF. The CDR3 DNA is TGTGCCAGCTCACGCGGGACAGTATACGAGCAGTACTTC.

This clone was observed a few times. The chain links TRBV18 to TRBJ2-7, with 10 nucleotides matching TRBD2. There are 16 residues in the CDR3. Germline V gene sequence: CDR1 KGHSH, CDR2 LQKENI. V lost 2 bases, J lost 1 base, and 5 bases stayed unmatched. CDR3 loop: CASSPKRGGPSYEQYF. The CDR3, as DNA: TGTGCCAGCTCACCAAAGCGGGGGGGTCCTTCCTACGAGCAGTACTTC. Full variable domain (missing parts from reference TRBV18 and TRBJ2-7): NAGVMQNPRHLVRRRGQEARLRCSPMKGHSHVYWYRQLPEEGLKFMVYLQKENIIDESGMPKERFSAEFPKEGPSILRIQQVVRGDSAAYFCASSPKRGGPSYEQYFGPGTRLTVT.

This clone came up a few times. This rearrangement joins TRBV18 to TRBJ1-2; 10 bases agree with TRBD1. Germline V gives CDR1 KGHSH, CDR2 LQKENI. The CDR3 has 15 amino acids. The V and J ends lost 3 bases and 1 base, in that order; junction bases with no gene match: 2. CDR3 bases: TGTGCCAGCTCACCCGGACAGGGGGGTAACTATGGCTACACCTTC. Translating gives CASSPGQGGNYGYTF.

In this sample, this clone turned up a few times. The V and J genes are TRBV25-1 and TRBJ1-6; no firm D call. V was shortened by 4 bases and J by 8 bases, with 15 bases between the two germline ends. Germline CDR1 and CDR2: MGHDK and SYGVNS. The CDR3 is 15 amino acids. The CDR3 region has the DNA TGTGCCAGCAGTGCCGCCCGAGGAACGTATTCACCCCTCCACTTT. It yields the protein CASSAARGTYSPLHF.

The genes are TRBV29-1 and TRBJ2-2; D may be TRBD1 (6 bases). Germline values: CDR1 SQVTM, CDR2 ANQGSEA. The V gene lost 4 bases and the J gene lost 0 bases, with 9 bases spanning the gap. The CDR3 spans 14 residues. The DNA for the CDR3 is TGCAGCGTTGGTCAGGGGCCGAACACCGGGGAGCTGTTTTTT. It translates to CSVGQGPNTGELFF.

This clone has more than one count but fewer than ten. V and J are TRBV4-3 and TRBJ2-3; 11 bases fit TRBD2. The CDR3 consists of 15 residues. Germline CDR1 and CDR2: LGHNA and YSLEER. V lost 0 bases to trimming and J lost 4 bases; unmatched junction nucleotides: 0. The CDR3 here is CASSQEGLAADTQYF. The CDR3 DNA follows: TGCGCCAGCAGCCAAGAGGGACTAGCGGCAGATACGCAGTATTTT.

This chain uses TRBV5-4 with TRBJ1-2; D is ambiguous. The CDR3 runs 12 residues. Per germline, CDR1 SGHNT and CDR2 YYREEE (reference sequence). Trimming took off 0 bases at V and 8 bases at J, with 8 bases between the two ends. CDR3 sequence (DNA): TGTGCCAGCAGCTTGGGAGCCCCGGGCTACACCTTC. Its protein product is CASSLGAPGYTF.

The V gene is TRBV7-9, the J gene TRBJ2-2; 8 nucleotides align to TRBD2. The CDR3 totals 13 residues. CDR1 is SEHNR, CDR2 FQNEAQ, per germline (reference sequence). J lost 4 bases, V lost 8 bases, and 3 bases had no gene match. The CDR3 sequence: CASFAGGTGELFF. The CDR3 DNA reads TGTGCCAGCTTTGCGGGGGGCACCGGGGAGCTGTTTTTT.

The chain carries TRBV18 and TRBJ2-4; D may be TRBD2 (5 bases). Trimming stripped 3 bases from V and 5 bases from J, with 11 bases between. The germline V gene has CDR1 KGHSH and CDR2 LQKENI. The CDR3 is made up of 14 amino acids. CDR3 DNA: TGTGCCAGCTCACCCCTCGGGGTTGAAAACATTCAGTACTTC. Encoded protein: CASSPLGVENIQYF.